This TCR beta chain was sequenced in a study of T cell responses to AZD1222 COVID-19 vaccine. About the research overall: Whether given at about 4 or about 12 weeks, second doses were pooled.

The method was immunoSEQ multiplex PCR; TCRdb's version includes in-frame clones alone and lacks a portion of them. The sample includes about 100,000 clones, roughly 85% of them seen just once. Study-wide results and limits: The donors showed a predominance of white British ancestry and of females, with possible underestimation of clonal diversity. Vaccine-associated CD4 TCRs ranged over spike, dominating at 160-218 and 743-854. Nearly half of the spike-specific TCRs reportedly recognize variant regions that carry no mutations.

The CDR3 length is 15 residues. Germline loops: CDR1 SGHAT, CDR2 FQNNGV. V lost 5 bases, J lost 9 bases, and 20 bases lay in between. As regards this clone: Its target is not known.

The chain employs TRBV11-2 and TRBJ2-1; either TRBD1 or TRBD2 may fit D (6 bases each). The sequence was obtained from an adult in good health. The source was peripheral blood, collected on day 0 of AZD1222 vaccination. The CDR3 sequence: CASSPPRGAQGEQFF. Here the CDR3 DNA reads TGTGCCAGCAGCCCCCCGAGGGGGGCTCAAGGTGAGCAGTTCTTC.